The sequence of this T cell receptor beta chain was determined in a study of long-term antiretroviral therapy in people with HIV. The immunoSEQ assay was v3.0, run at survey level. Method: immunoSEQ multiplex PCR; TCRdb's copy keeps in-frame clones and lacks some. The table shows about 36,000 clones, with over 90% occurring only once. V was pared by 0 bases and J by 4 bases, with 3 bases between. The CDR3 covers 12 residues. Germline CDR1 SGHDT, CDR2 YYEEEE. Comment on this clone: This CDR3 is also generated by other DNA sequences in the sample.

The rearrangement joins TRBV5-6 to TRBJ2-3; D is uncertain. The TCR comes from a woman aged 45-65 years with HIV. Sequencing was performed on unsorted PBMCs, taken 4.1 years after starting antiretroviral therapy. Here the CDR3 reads CASSLGADTQYF. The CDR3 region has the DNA TGTGCCAGCAGCTTGGGAGCAGATACGCAGTATTTT.